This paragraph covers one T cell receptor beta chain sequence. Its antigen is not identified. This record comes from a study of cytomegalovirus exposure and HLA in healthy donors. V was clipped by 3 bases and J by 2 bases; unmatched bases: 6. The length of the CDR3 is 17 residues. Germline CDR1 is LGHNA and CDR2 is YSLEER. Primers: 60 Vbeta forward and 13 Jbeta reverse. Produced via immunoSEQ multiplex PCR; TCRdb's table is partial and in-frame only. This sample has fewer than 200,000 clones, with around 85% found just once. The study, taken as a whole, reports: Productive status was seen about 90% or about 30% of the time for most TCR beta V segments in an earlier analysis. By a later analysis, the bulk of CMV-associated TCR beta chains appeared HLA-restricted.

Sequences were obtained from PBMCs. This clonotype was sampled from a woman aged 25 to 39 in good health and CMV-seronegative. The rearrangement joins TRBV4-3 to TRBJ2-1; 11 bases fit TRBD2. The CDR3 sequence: CASSQLAGGPPYNEQFF. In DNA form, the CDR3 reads TGCGCCAGCAGCCAGTTAGCGGGGGGGCCCCCCTACAATGAGCAGTTCTTC.